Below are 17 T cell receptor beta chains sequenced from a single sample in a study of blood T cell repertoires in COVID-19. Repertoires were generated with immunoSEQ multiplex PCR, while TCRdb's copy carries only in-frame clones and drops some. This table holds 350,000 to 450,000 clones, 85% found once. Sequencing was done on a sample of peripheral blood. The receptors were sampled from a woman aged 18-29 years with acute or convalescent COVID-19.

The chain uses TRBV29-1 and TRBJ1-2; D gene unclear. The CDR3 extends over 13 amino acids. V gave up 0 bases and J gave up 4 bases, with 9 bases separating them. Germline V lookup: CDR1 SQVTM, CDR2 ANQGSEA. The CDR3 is CSVEDHSRYGYTF. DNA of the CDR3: TGCAGCGTTGAAGATCATTCGCGCTATGGCTACACCTTC. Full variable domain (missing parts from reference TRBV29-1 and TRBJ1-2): SAVISQKPSRDICQRGTSLTIQCQVDSQVTMMFWYRQQPGQSLTLIATANQGSEATYESGFVIDKFPISRPNLTFSTLTVSNMSPEDSSIYLCSVEDHSRYGYTFGSGTRLTVV.

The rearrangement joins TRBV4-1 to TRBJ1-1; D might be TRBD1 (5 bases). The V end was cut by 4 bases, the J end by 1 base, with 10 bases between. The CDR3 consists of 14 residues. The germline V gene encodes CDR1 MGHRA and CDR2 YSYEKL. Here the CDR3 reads CASSLIGGNTEAFF. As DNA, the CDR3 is TGCGCCAGCAGCCTCATCGGGGGGAACACTGAAGCTTTCTTT.

The CDR3 is CASNARLNEKLFF. CDR3 nucleotides: TGTGCCAGTAATGCGAGGTTAAATGAAAAACTGTTTTTT. The chain links TRBV19 to TRBJ1-4; D unresolved. The CDR3 spans 13 residues. The germline V and J ends were trimmed by 7 bases and 5 bases, with 11 bases remaining between them. CDR1 and CDR2 (germline): LNHDA, SQIVND (reference sequence).

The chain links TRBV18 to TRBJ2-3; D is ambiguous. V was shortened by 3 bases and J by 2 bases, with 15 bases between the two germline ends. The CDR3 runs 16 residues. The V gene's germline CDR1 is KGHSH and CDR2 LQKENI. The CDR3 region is CASSPQGLSLTDTQYF. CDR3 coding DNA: TGTGCCAGCTCACCGCAAGGTCTTAGCCTCACAGATACGCAGTATTTT.

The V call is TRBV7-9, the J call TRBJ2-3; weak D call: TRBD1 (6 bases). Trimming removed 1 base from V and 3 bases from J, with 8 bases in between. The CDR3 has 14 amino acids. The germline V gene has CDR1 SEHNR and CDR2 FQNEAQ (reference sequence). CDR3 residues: CASSLGQGTDTQYF. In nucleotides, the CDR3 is TGTGCCAGCAGCTTAGGCCAGGGGACAGATACGCAGTATTTT.

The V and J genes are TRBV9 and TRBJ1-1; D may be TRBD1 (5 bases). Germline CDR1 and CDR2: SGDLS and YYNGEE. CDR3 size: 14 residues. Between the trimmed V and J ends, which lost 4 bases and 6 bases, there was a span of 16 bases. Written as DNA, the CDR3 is TGTGCCAGCAGCCCGGGCGCGGGGGGTTCTGAAGCTTTCTTT. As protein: CASSPGAGGSEAFF.

CDR3 loop: CAISFNSYEQYF. CDR3 DNA sequence: TGTGCCATCAGCTTCAACAGCTACGAGCAGTACTTC. V usage is TRBV10-3 and J usage is TRBJ2-7; D gene unclear. Germline V gives CDR1 ENHRY, CDR2 SYGVKD. Trimming stripped 6 bases from V and 3 bases from J, with 9 bases between. This CDR3 contains 12 residues.

DNA of the CDR3: TGTGCCAGCAGCGTAGTGCAGGGGGACACTGAAGCTTTCTTT. This translates into CASSVVQGDTEAFF. The chain couples TRBV9 to TRBJ1-1; 7 bases fit TRBD1. V shed 0 bases and J 3 bases; nucleotides not matched to a gene: 2. The CDR3 loop spans 14 amino acids. The germline V gene encodes CDR1 SGDLS and CDR2 YYNGEE.

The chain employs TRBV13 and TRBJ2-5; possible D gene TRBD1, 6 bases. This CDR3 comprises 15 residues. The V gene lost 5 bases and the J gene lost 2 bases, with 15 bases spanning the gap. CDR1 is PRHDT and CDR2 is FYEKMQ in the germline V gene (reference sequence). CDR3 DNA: TGTGCCAGCAGCCCGCAGGGGCAGCAGCAAGAGACCCAGTACTTC. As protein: CASSPQGQQQETQYF. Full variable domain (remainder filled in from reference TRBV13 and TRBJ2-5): AAGVIQSPRHLIKEKRETATLKCYPIPRHDTVYWYQQGPGQDPQFLISFYEKMQSDKGSIPDRFSAQQFSDYHSELNMSSLELGDSALYFCASSPQGQQQETQYFGPGTRLLVL.

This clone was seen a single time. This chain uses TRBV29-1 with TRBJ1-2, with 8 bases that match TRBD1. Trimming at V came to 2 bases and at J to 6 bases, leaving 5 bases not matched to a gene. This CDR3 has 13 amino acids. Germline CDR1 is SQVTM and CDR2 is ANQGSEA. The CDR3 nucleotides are TGCAGCGTTGAACAGGGGGCACGGAATGGCTACACCTTC. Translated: CSVEQGARNGYTF. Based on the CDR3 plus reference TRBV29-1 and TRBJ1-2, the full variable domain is SAVISQKPSRDICQRGTSLTIQCQVDSQVTMMFWYRQQPGQSLTLIATANQGSEATYESGFVIDKFPISRPNLTFSTLTVSNMSPEDSSIYLCSVEQGARNGYTFGSGTRLTVV.

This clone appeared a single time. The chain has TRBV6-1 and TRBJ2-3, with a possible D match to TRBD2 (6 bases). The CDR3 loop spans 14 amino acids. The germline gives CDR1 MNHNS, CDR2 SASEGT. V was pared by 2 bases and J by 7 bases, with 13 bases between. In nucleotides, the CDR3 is TGTGCCAGCAGTGAATGGGGGGAGGCGAATACGCAGTATTTT. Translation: CASSEWGEANTQYF.

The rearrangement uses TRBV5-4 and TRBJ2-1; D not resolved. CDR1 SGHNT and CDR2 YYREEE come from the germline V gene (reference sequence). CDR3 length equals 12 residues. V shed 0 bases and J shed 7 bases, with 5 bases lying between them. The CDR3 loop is CASSLGANEQFF. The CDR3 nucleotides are TGTGCCAGCAGCTTGGGAGCGAATGAGCAGTTCTTC.

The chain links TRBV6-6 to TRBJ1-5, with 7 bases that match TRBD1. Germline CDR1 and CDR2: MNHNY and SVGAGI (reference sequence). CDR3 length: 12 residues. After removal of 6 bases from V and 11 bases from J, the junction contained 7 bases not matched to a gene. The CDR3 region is CASSHGTDSQHF. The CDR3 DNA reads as TGTGCCAGCAGCCATGGGACAGACTCCCAGCATTTT.

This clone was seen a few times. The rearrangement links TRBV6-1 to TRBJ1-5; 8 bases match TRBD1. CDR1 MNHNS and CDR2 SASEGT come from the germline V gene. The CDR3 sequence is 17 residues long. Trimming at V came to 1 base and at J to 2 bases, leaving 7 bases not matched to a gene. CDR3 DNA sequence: TGTGCCAGCAGTGAAGGGGCAGGGGGCGAGCGCAATCAGCCCCAGCATTTT. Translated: CASSEGAGGERNQPQHF.

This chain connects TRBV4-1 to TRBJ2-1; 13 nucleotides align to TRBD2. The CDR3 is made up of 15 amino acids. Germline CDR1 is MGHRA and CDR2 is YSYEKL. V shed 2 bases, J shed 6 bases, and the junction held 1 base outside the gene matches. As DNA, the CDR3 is TGCGCCAGCAGCCAAAGACTAGCGGGAGGCAATGAGCAGTTCTTC. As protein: CASSQRLAGGNEQFF.

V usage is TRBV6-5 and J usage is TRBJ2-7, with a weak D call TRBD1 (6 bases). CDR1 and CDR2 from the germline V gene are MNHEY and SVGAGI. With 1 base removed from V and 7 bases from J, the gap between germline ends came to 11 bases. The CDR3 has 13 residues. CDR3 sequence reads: CASSYFQRGEQYF. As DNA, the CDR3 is TGTGCCAGCAGTTACTTCCAAAGGGGGGAGCAGTACTTC.

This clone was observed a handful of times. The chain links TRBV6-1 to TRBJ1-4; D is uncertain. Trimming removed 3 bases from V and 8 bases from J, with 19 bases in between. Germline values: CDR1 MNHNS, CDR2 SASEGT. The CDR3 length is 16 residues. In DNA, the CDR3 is TGTGCCAGCAGTGATCTGCCGGGGTCTTATTTGGAAAAACTGTTTTTT. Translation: CASSDLPGSYLEKLFF.